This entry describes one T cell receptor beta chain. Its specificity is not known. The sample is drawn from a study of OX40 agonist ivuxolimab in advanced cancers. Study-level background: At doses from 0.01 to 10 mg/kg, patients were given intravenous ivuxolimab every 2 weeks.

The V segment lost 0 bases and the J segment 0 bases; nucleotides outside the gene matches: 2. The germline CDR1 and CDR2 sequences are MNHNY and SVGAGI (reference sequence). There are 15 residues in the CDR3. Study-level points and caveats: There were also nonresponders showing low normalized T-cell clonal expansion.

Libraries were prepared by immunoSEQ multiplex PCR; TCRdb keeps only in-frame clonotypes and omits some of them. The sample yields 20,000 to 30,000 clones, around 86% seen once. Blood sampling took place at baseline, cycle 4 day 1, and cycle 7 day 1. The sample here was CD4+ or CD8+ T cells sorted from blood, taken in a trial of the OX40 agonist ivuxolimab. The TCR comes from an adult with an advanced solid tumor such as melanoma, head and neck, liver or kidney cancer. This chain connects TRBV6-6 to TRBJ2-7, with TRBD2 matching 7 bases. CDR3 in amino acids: CASSYSGEGSYEQYF. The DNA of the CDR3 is TGTGCCAGCAGTTACTCAGGGGAGGGCTCCTACGAGCAGTACTTC.